This is a list of T cell receptor beta chains from one sample in a study of cytomegalovirus exposure and HLA in healthy donors. Sequencing used immunoSEQ multiplex PCR; TCRdb keeps in-frame clones, though not all of them. The sample records around 100,000 clones, around four fifths being singletons. Input material: PBMCs. The receptors were gathered from a man aged 35 to 55 in good health and CMV-seronegative. Each CDR3 is given with its conserved first and last residue. D genes are given only for firm matches. Part of the rows lack a size; the others show once, few, many or a class for expanded clones.

V	size	D	J	DNA	CDR3
TRBV7-9	NA	TRBD2	TRBJ2-1	TGTTCCAGCAGCGCCCGGGGTAGCGGGGTGCTCAATGAGCAGTTCTTC	CSSSARGSGVLNEQFF
TRBV6-4	NA	TRBD1	TRBJ1-2	TGTGCCACCTCGCGGGACAGGGGGTCTGGCTACACCTTC	CATSRDRGSGYTF
TRBV7-9	NA	NA	TRBJ2-2	TGTTCCAGCAGCTTATCCTTTCAGTCGACCGGGGAGCTGTTTTTT	CSSSLSFQSTGELFF
TRBV7-2	NA	NA	TRBJ2-3	TGTGCCAGCAGCTTAGCTTGGGACTCAACTAGCACAGATACGCAGTATTTT	CASSLAWDSTSTDTQYF
TRBV5-4	few	NA	TRBJ1-4	TGTGCCAGCAGCTTGGGTGGGTCAGAGGATGAAAAACTGTTTTTT	CASSLGGSEDEKLFF
TRBV19	NA	NA	TRBJ1-4	TGTGCCAGTAGTCCGTTTGACAGGACTCGGAATGAAAAACTGTTTTTT	CASSPFDRTRNEKLFF
TRBV21-1	NA	NA	TRBJ2-1	TGTGCCGGGGGACAGGGGGAGGTCGGCAATGAGCAGTTCTTC	CAGGQGEVGNEQFF
TRBV6-4	NA	NA	TRBJ2-6	TGTGCCAGCAGTGCAGGTTGGATAAGCTCTGGGGCCAACGTCCTGACTTTC	CASSAGWISSGANVLTF
TRBV11-2	NA	NA	TRBJ2-7	TGTGCCAGCAGCTTGTTTGGGCAGGGCAACGAGCAGTACTTC	CASSLFGQGNEQYF
TRBV7-9	few	NA	TRBJ1-1	TGTTCCAGCAGCTCGATCTACGCCACTGAAGCTTTCTTT	CSSSSIYATEAFF